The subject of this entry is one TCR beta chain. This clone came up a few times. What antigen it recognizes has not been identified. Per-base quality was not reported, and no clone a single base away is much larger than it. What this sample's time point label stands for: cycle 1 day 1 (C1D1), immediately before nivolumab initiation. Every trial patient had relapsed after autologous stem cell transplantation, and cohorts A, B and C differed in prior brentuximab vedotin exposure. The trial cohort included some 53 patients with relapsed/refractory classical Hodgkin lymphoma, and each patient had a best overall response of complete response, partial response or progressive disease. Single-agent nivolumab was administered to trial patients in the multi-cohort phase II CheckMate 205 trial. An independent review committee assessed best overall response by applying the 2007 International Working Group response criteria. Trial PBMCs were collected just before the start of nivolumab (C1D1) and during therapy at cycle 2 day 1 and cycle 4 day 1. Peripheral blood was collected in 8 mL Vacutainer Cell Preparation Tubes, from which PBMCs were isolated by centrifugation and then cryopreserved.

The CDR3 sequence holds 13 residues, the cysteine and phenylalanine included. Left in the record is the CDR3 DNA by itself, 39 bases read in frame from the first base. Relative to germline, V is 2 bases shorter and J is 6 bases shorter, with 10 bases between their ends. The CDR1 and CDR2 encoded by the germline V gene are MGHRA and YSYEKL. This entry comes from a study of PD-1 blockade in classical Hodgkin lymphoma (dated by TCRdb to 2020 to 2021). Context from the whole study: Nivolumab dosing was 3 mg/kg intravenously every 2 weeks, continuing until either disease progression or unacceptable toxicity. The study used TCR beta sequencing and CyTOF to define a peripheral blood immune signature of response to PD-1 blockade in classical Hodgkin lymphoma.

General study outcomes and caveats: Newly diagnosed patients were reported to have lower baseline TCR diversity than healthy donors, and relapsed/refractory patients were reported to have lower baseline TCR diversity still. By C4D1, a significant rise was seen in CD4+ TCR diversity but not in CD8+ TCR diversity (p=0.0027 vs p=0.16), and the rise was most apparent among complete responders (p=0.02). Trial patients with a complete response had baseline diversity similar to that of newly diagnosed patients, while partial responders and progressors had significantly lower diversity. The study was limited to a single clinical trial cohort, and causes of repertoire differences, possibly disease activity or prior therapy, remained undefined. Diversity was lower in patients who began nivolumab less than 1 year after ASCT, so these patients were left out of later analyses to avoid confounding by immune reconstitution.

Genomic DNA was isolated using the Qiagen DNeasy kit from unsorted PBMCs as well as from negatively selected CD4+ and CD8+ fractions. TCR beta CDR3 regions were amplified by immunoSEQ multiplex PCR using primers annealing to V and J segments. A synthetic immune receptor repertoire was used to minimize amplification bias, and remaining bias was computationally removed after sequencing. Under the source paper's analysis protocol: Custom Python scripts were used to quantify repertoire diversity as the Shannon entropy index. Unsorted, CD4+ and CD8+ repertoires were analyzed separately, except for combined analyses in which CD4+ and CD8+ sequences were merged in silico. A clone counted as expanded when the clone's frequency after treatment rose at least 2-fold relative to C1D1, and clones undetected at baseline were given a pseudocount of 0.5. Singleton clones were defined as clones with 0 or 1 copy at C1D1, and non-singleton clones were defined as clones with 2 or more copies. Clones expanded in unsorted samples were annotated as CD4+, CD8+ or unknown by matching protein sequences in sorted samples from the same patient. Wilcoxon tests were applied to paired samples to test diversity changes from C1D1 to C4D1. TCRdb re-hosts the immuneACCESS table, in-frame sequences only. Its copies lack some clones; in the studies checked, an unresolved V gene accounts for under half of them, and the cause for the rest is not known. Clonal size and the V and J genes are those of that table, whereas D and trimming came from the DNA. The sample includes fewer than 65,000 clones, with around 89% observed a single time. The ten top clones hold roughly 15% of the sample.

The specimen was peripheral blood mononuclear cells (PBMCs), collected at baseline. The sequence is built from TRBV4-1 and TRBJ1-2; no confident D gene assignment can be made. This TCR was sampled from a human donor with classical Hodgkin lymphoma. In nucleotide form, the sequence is TGCGCCAGCAGCCAATACGGAACGGATGGCTACACCTTC. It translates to CASSQYGTDGYTF.